A single sample is the source of the 14 T cell receptor beta chains below, sequenced in a study of metastatic and nonmetastatic thyroid tumors. No patient had received any treatment before thyroid surgery. TCRdb re-called clones from the PCR reads using MiXCR. This table has about 42,000 clones, 12% appearing once. Sequenced sample: blood. Source of these receptors: a male donor with papillary thyroid cancer or a benign thyroid nodule (not recorded which). Some clones in this sample may be carry-over from other donors' samples.

The J gene is TRBJ1-1, the V gene TRBV7-2, with TRBD1 as a possible D gene (5 bases). Trimming pared 1 base from V and 11 bases from J, leaving 11 bases between. This CDR3 comprises 12 residues. The germline V gene has CDR1 SGHTA and CDR2 FQGNSA. In DNA, the CDR3 is TGTGCCAGCAGCTTAGTAGGGACTCGGGCTTTCTTT. Protein: CASSLVGTRAFF.

This clone was counted ten times or more. The V gene is TRBV28, the J gene TRBJ1-2, with 8 positions matching TRBD1. V gave up 6 bases and J gave up 4 bases; unmatched junction bases: 7. Germline CDR1 is MDHEN and CDR2 is SYDVKM. The CDR3 has 14 amino acids. The CDR3: CASRMTGALYGYTF. DNA of the CDR3: TGTGCCAGCAGGATGACAGGGGCGCTCTATGGCTACACCTTC.

This clone was counted between two and nine times. The chain combines TRBV28 with TRBJ2-7; D call uncertain. The CDR3 totals 13 residues. Trimming cost V 5 bases and J 2 bases, with 10 bases left between them. CDR1 is MDHEN and CDR2 is SYDVKM in the germline V gene. DNA for the CDR3: TGTGCCAGCAGTCGTGGTACCACCTACGAGCAGTACTTC. This encodes CASSRGTTYEQYF.

The chain uses TRBV30 and TRBJ1-6; D is perhaps TRBD1 (6 bases). Germline CDR1 is GTSNPN and CDR2 is SVGIG (reference sequence). V was trimmed by 4 bases and J by 7 bases, leaving 11 bases between them. CDR3 length equals 13 residues. This CDR3 reads CAWKGGLNSPLHF. The CDR3 nucleotides read TGTGCCTGGAAGGGGGGTTTGAATTCACCCCTCCACTTT.

This clone showed up many times. V gene TRBV24-1 combines with J gene TRBJ2-2, with D maybe TRBD2 (5 bases). The germline V gene has CDR1 KGHDR and CDR2 SFDVKD. The CDR3 runs 15 residues. V shed 2 bases and J shed 4 bases, with 10 bases lying between them. The CDR3 protein is CATSDWTRGTGELFF. The CDR3 DNA sequence: TGTGCCACCAGTGATTGGACCCGGGGCACCGGGGAGCTGTTTTTT.

The table lists this clone with many counts. The chain links TRBV6-4 to TRBJ1-1; D is possibly TRBD1 (6 bases). Germline CDR1 and CDR2: MRHNA and SNTAGT. V lost 6 bases and J 4 bases, leaving 18 bases between the germline ends. This CDR3 is built from 15 residues. The CDR3 bases are TGTGCCAGCAGCCGAGACCCGGGGGCGCGCACTGAAGCTTTCTTT. It yields the protein CASSRDPGARTEAFF.

This clone was seen repeatedly, ten times or more. The chain employs TRBV10-3 and TRBJ2-3, with TRBD2 identical over 10 bases. Germline lookup yields CDR1 ENHRY and CDR2 SYGVKD. The J segment lost 0 bases and the V segment lost 9 bases, leaving 3 bases of the junction unmatched. CDR3 length: 14 amino acids. The CDR3 DNA reads as TGTGCCATGGCTAGCGGGAGTAGCACAGATACGCAGTATTTT. Translated: CAMASGSSTDTQYF.

This clone has ten or more counts. V gene TRBV11-2 combines with J gene TRBJ1-2; D remains unclear. The V end was cut by 3 bases, the J end by 4 bases, with 12 bases between. Per the germline V gene, CDR1 is SGHAT and CDR2 is FQNNGV. CDR3 length: 14 residues. This chain's CDR3 is CASSFRLSPYGYTF. Here the CDR3 DNA reads TGTGCCAGCAGCTTTCGCCTATCGCCCTATGGCTACACCTTC.

This clone has a count of ten or more. The chain recombines TRBV11-2 with TRBJ2-7; maybe TRBD2 (6 bases). The CDR3 consists of 16 residues. Germline V lookup: CDR1 SGHAT, CDR2 FQNNGV. Trimming shortened V by 0 bases and J by 1 base, and 13 bases separated the two germline ends. This CDR3 reads CASSLDRGAGSYEQYF. The CDR3 DNA reads as TGTGCCAGCAGCTTAGATCGGGGTGCGGGATCCTACGAGCAGTACTTC.

This clone was detected a few times. A much larger clone sits a single nucleotide away, making a read error possible. Other DNA sequences in this sample translate to the same CDR3. This rearrangement joins TRBV30 to TRBJ2-6; D is unclear. CDR1 is GTSNPN, CDR2 SVGIG, per germline (reference sequence). This CDR3 region has 11 residues. CDR3 protein: CSCSGANVLTF. DNA of the CDR3: TGTTCGTGCTCTGGTGCCAACGTCCTGACTTTC.

Only a few counts were recorded for this clone. This sequence joins TRBV29-1 and TRBJ2-1; 9 nucleotides match TRBD1. Looked up from germline, CDR1 is SQVTM and CDR2 is ANQGSEA. The CDR3 has 18 amino acids. V trimming: 6 bases; J trimming: 2 bases; junction bases outside the gene matches: 17. The CDR3 spells CSVDRGYQGRTPYNEQFF. The CDR3 bases are TGCAGCGTCGACAGGGGGTATCAAGGTAGGACTCCCTACAATGAGCAGTTCTTC.

The V call is TRBV28, the J call TRBJ2-7; D ambiguous. The germline V gene encodes CDR1 MDHEN and CDR2 SYDVKM. The length of the CDR3 is 13 residues. The DNA of the CDR3 is TGTGAAAGCAGGCAGGCCCTCTCCTACGAGCAGTACTTC. It yields the protein CESRQALSYEQYF.

This clone was observed many times. The chain joins TRBV28 to TRBJ1-2; TRBD1 might be the D (5 bases). Deletions cut 6 bases from V and 4 bases from J, with 15 bases between. The CDR3 is 14 residues long. Germline V gene lookup returns CDR1 MDHEN and CDR2 SYDVKM. The CDR3 DNA reads as TGTGCCAGCAGCTCCGGACAAGCCCGCTATGGCTACACCTTC. Its protein is CASSSGQARYGYTF.

This clone has a handful of counts. This could be a read error, since a much larger clone is one nucleotide away. The chain is built from TRBV11-2 and TRBJ1-4; D perhaps matches TRBD1 (5 bases). Deletions cut 6 bases from V and 6 bases from J, with 20 bases between. The germline CDR1 and CDR2 sequences are SGHAT and FQNNGV. There are 16 residues in the CDR3. The CDR3 sequence: CASRTSQTVLYEKLFF. In nucleotides, the CDR3 is TGTGCCAGCAGGACATCGCAGACAGTACTTTATGAAAAACTGTTTTTT.